This T cell receptor beta chain was recorded in a study of T cells in localized non-small cell lung cancer (dated by TCRdb to 2018 to 2020). A note on the overall study: T cell repertoires of hundreds of early-stage NSCLC patients were analyzed, with tumors being compared against uninvolved tumor-adjacent lungs. All 240 or so NSCLC patients in the cohort were treatment-naive and had localized lung tumors that were resected. NSCLC patients had a mean age of approximately 70 years, and around 130 were male and 107 female. What the work shows at the level of the full study, not this receptor alone: Because the study design was exploratory, TCR variables were selected using unadjusted p-values without false-discovery rate correction. Uninvolved tumor-adjacent lung showed the highest T cell clonality, higher than tumor, which suggests more focused antigenic responses in the adjacent lung. A median of 57 of the top 100 tumor clones turned up in the paired uninvolved adjacent lung, and approximately 30 of those clones also ranked among the top 100 of that same adjacent lung. Multi-region tumor sequencing was not performed, so intratumor heterogeneity could not be excluded. Longer overall survival was associated with higher T cell density in blood, whereas shorter survival was associated with higher clonality in adjacent lung.

The immunoSEQ Assay was used to sequence TCR beta CDR3 regions from DNA. The study's processing was this. T cell density was computed as TCR beta template counts normalized to usable DNA estimated by amplifying housekeeping genes. Richness was estimated using the preseqR package, with extrapolation to 400,000 templates for PBMC samples and to 120,000 templates for tissue samples. Clonality was defined as one minus Pielou's evenness. Tissue-enriched TCRs were identified through differential abundance testing performed on productive amino-acid clonotypes, with a minimum total count of 5 and an alpha of 0.1. The Jaccard Index and the Morisita Overlap Index were used to quantify repertoire overlap between compartments. GLIPH grouped TCR beta CDR3s together with public tetramer-defined viral CDR3s, and a viral motif had to include at least three viral sequences and also show V-gene enrichment. TCRdb took this table from immuneACCESS and kept in-frame rearrangements with V and J called. Such tables lack part of the clones; where checked against another copy, unresolved V genes explain under half of the gap, and the rest is unexplained. That table supplies the V and J calls and clone size; D and trimming were determined from the DNA. A total of about 40,000 clones appear in this sample, 81% of them only once. The top ten clones comprise less than 9.5% of the sample.

Comments on this clone: The antigen it recognizes is unknown. Base qualities were left out, and no much larger clone turns up one base away.

Between the V and J ends, shortened by 1 base and 0 bases respectively, the junction contains 13 bases. The CDR3 goes from the cysteine to the phenylalanine over 17 residues. Of all the DNA, just the CDR3 is kept, 51 bases in frame from base 1. Via the germline V gene, CDR1 is SGHVS and CDR2 FQNEAQ. At diagnosis, tumor, uninvolved tumor-adjacent lung and peripheral blood were collected and then preserved as a mix of FFPE and fresh-frozen material. For TCR repertoire profiling, blood samples were analyzed as peripheral blood mononuclear cells. This chain joins TRBV7-8 to TRBJ1-3; the D gene is perhaps TRBD1, from 6 matching bases. Sequenced here: peripheral blood mononuclear cells, sampled before any cancer treatment. The sequence was collected from a male donor aged 60 or older with stage II lung adenocarcinoma. DNA sequence: TGTGCCAGCAGCTTAGATGGGGGCGCCAGCTCTGGAAACACCATATATTTT. This gives the protein CASSLDGGASSGNTIYF.